This section outlines one T cell receptor (beta chain) sequence together with its context. The data are from a study of blood T cell repertoires in COVID-19. Study information: The United States, Italy and Spain were the sources of the acute and convalescent COVID-19 samples. T cells, B-cell-depleted T cells, or PBMCs provided the cDNA or gDNA that served as material.

Here immunoSEQ multiplex PCR was the method, and the copy in TCRdb shows in-frame clones only, minus some. The sample holds 150,000 to 200,000 clones; around 87% are singletons and the top ten take 2.7%. This CDR3 has 15 amino acids. The V end lost 0 bases, the J end lost 3 bases, and 10 bases lay between the germline ends. Germline lookup yields CDR1 SGHTS and CDR2 YDEGEE. The sample was peripheral blood. The chain carries TRBV5-8 and TRBJ1-5, with D unclear. This TCR derives from a man aged 35 to 55 with active or convalescent COVID-19. The chain's CDR3 is CASSLAGSNNQPQHF. As DNA, the CDR3 is TGTGCCAGCAGCTTGGCGGGTAGTAACAATCAGCCCCAGCATTTT.